These 12 T cell receptor beta chains originate from one sample sequenced in a study of beta chain features in type 1 diabetes. The sequenced template was cDNA made from the entire isolated RNA. Sequencing was performed with immunoSEQ multiplex PCR; in TCRdb, only in-frame clones are kept and a portion is missing. The table shows over 700,000 clones, with roughly a sixth occurring only once. The specimen was naive CD4+ T cells from blood. The receptors stem from a woman between 18 and 29 years old in good health.

The rearrangement joins TRBV9 to TRBJ2-1; 8 bases match TRBD2. V shed 3 bases and J 8 bases; nucleotides not matched to a gene: 16. Germline-derived CDR1 and CDR2 are SGDLS and YYNGEE. The CDR3 is 17 residues long. The CDR3 nucleotides read TGTGCCAGCAGCGCCGGGACTAGTAATTTTTATTTGCATGAGCAGTTCTTC. Amino acids: CASSAGTSNFYLHEQFF.

Note on this clone: The junction departs from the called germline gene at one end, perhaps through a read error. The chain recombines TRBV19 with TRBJ2-1; 7 nucleotides line up with TRBD2. Germline CDR1 LNHDA, CDR2 SQIVND (reference sequence). The CDR3 has 15 residues. The CDR3 DNA reads as TGTGCCAGTAGAATAGCCGGGCTACGGGGGGATGAGCAGTTCTTC. This encodes CASRIAGLRGDEQFF.

This clone was seen a few times. V gene TRBV4-3 combines with J gene TRBJ2-1; D gene uncertain. With 4 bases removed from V and 0 bases from J, the gap between germline ends came to 19 bases. Germline-derived CDR1 and CDR2 are LGHNA and YSLEER. This CDR3 has 18 residues. The CDR3 region is CASSPVLRRLSSYNEQFF. The CDR3 nucleotides read TGCGCCAGCAGCCCGGTTCTTAGGCGGTTGAGCTCCTACAATGAGCAGTTCTTC.

This chain joins TRBV9 and TRBJ2-1; D could derive from TRBD1 or TRBD2 (5 bases each). Looked up from germline, CDR1 is SGDLS and CDR2 is YYNGEE. CDR3 size: 15 residues. V was cut by 4 bases and J by 5 bases, with 16 bases left in between. As DNA, the CDR3 is TGTGCCAGCAGCCGAATTGTGGGGGATAACAATGAGCAGTTCTTC. Amino acids: CASSRIVGDNNEQFF.

The rearrangement uses TRBV11-2 and TRBJ2-1; no clear D. Trimming left V 2 bases short and J 5 bases short, with 4 bases between. Germline lookup yields CDR1 SGHAT and CDR2 FQNNGV. This CDR3 comprises 12 residues. CDR3: CASSLLNNEQFF. Here the CDR3 DNA reads TGTGCCAGCAGCTTACTTAACAATGAGCAGTTCTTC.

This clone appeared a few times. J is TRBJ2-7 and V is TRBV5-1; tentatively, D is TRBD2 (6 bases). This CDR3 comprises 14 residues. Trimming stripped 0 bases from V and 1 base from J, with 8 bases between. Germline V CDR1 and CDR2: SGHRS, YFSETQ. The CDR3 protein is CASSLERGSYEQYF. The DNA for the CDR3 is TGCGCCAGCAGCTTGGAACGGGGGTCCTACGAGCAGTACTTC.

The V call is TRBV7-3, the J call TRBJ2-6; tentatively, D is TRBD1 (6 bases). The CDR3 totals 16 residues. Per germline, CDR1 SGHTA and CDR2 FQGTGA. Trimming took 4 bases from V and 0 from J, leaving 10 bases between them. In nucleotides, the CDR3 is TGTGCCAGCAGCTCGGGACATTCCTCTGGGGCCAACGTCCTGACTTTC. The encoded protein is CASSSGHSSGANVLTF.

This clone turned up a few times. The gene calls are TRBV5-1 and TRBJ2-1, with D perhaps TRBD2 (5 bases). V was pared by 5 bases and J by 5 bases, with 11 bases between. The length of the CDR3 is 13 residues. Germline assignment: CDR1 SGHRS and CDR2 YFSETQ. The CDR3 coding sequence is TGCGCCAGCAGTCCGGCGGGTCACAATGAGCAGTTCTTC. Encoded protein: CASSPAGHNEQFF.

In its sample, this clone was seen a few times. This chain connects TRBV4-1 to TRBJ2-1, with a possible D match to TRBD1 (6 bases). CDR3 length: 11 amino acids. Per the germline V gene, CDR1 is MGHRA and CDR2 is YSYEKL. The V gene lost 3 bases and the J gene lost 12 bases, with 9 bases spanning the gap. CDR3 sequence: CASSHDRWQFF. CDR3 DNA: TGCGCCAGCAGCCACGACAGGTGGCAGTTCTTC.

The chain employs TRBV4-3 and TRBJ2-2; TRBD1 agrees at 7 bases. V lost 4 bases to trimming and J lost 1 base; unmatched junction nucleotides: 3. Germline CDR1 LGHNA, CDR2 YSLEER. CDR3 size: 15 residues. In DNA, the CDR3 is TGCGCCAGCAGCCTTCGGACAGGGAACACCGGGGAGCTGTTTTTT. Protein product: CASSLRTGNTGELFF.

V usage is TRBV28 and J usage is TRBJ1-5; D may be TRBD1 (5 bases). The CDR3 has 12 amino acids. V was cut by 6 bases and J by 11 bases, with 14 bases left in between. Germline-derived CDR1 and CDR2 are MDHEN and SYDVKM. The CDR3 DNA reads TGTGCCAGCAGGTCCGGGACCCAGACCCAGCATTTT. As protein: CASRSGTQTQHF.

The chain is built from TRBV28 and TRBJ2-5; no clear D gene. The CDR3 extends over 13 amino acids. Per germline, CDR1 MDHEN and CDR2 SYDVKM. Trimming took 4 bases from V and 2 from J, leaving 8 bases between them. The CDR3 DNA reads as TGTGCCAGCAGTTACTCTCGACAAGAGACCCAGTACTTC. It encodes CASSYSRQETQYF.